This T cell receptor beta chain was recorded in a study of blood T cell repertoires in COVID-19. Whole-study context: Sources were T cells, B-cell-depleted T cells, or PBMCs; the material itself was cDNA or gDNA.

Produced via immunoSEQ multiplex PCR; TCRdb's table is partial and in-frame only. The table records nearly 80,000 clones, about four fifths of them present only once. This TCR came from a man aged 45-65 years with acute or convalescent COVID-19. The source material was peripheral blood.

The CDR3 loop reads CASSLGTGLADTQYF. The CDR3 DNA reads TGTGCCAGCAGCTTAGGGACGGGATTGGCAGATACGCAGTATTTT. The chain recombines TRBV7-7 with TRBJ2-3; D possibly corresponds to TRBD2 (5 bases). V was clipped by 1 base and J by 4 bases, with 12 bases between them. The length of the CDR3 is 15 residues. Germline V gene sequence: CDR1 SSHAT, CDR2 FNYEAQ (reference sequence).